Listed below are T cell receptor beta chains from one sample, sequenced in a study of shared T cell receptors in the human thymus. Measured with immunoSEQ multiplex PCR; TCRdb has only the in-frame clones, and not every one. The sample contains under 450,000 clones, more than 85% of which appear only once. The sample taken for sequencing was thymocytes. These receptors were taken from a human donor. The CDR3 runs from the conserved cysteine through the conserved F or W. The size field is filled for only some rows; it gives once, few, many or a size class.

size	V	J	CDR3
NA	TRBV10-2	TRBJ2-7	CASVSGGPNYEQYF
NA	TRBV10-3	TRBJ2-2	CAISESGGPGELFF
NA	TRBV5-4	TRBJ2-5	CASRNTQLDQETQYF
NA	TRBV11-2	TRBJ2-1	CASSPRDWEYNEQFF
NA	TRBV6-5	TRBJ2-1	CASSYSLAWGCEQFF
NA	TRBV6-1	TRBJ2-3	CASSPSGRPTDTQYF
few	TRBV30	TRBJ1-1	CAWSSPLGTAEAFF
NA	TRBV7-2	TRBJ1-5	CASTSEFGQPQHF
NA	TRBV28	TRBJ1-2	CASKKRMVRGYTF
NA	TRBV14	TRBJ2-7	CASSPRGGLGSYEQYF
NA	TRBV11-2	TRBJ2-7	CASSLEDPATGGSTYEQYF
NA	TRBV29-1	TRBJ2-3	CSVATARSTDTQYF
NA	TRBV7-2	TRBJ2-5	CASSHRAGVEETQYF
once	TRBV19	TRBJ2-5	CASSSDWETQYF
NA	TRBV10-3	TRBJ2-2	CAISDLRGLATNTGELFF
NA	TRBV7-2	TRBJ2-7	CASSSGTSGSSYEQYF
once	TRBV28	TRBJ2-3	CASSLRRGTDTQYF
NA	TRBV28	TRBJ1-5	CASTPDRGSNQPQHF
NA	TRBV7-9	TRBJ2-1	CASSLVFTGNYNEQFF
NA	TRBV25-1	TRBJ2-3	CASSEYSGPRPFTDTQYF
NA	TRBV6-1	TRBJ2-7	CASSGGRDRPLKPYEQYF
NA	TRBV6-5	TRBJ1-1	CASSYHLIIVNTEAFF
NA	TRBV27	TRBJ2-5	CASSSLAGGGTQYF
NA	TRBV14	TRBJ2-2	CASSHRTSGIGTGELFF
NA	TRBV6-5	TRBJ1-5	CASSYSAGGNQPQHF
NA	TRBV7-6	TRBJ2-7	CASSLGGAPVYEQYF
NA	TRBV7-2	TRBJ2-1	CASSFGVSNTYNEQFF
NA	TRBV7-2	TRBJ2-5	CASRWTRLETQYF
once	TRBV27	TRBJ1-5	CASSLTGNQPQHF
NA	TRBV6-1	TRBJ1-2	CASSGRDSYGYTF
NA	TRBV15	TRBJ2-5	CATSRVASGQGVETQYF
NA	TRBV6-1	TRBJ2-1	CASYNSYNEQFF
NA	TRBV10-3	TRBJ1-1	CASEGNTEAFF
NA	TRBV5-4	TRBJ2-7	CASSLGGLAGPYEQYF
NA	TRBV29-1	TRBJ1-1	CSVRGDRDTEAFF
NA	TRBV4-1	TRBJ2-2	CASSQRMGGLMKNTGELFF
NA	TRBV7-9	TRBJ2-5	CASRPRGLAGWGIKTQYF
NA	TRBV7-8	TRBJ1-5	CASSPGPESTYSNQPQHF
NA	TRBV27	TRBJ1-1	CASSYKGRTEAFF
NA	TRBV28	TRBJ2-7	CASSPPGQGATYEQYF
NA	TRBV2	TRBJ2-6	CASSEWGTGANVLTF
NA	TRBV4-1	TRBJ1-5	CASSPSRGGEDQPQHF
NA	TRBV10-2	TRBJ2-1	CASSESPSGLSSYNEQFF
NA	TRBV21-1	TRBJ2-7	CACVTDDPLENYYEQYF
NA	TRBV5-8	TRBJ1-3	CASSCTGSNTIYF
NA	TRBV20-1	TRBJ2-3	CSWTGPYF
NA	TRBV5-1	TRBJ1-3	CASSPFPSGNTIYF
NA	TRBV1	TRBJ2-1	CTSSQDPGRASGNEQFF
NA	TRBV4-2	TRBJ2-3	CASSQGTTRGLETDTQYF
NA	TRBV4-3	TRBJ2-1	CASSQEGWGTGAYNEQFF
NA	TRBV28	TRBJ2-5	CASSSAQRETQYF
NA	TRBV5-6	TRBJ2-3	CASSFEPPDTQYF
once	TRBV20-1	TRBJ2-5	CSAQETQYF